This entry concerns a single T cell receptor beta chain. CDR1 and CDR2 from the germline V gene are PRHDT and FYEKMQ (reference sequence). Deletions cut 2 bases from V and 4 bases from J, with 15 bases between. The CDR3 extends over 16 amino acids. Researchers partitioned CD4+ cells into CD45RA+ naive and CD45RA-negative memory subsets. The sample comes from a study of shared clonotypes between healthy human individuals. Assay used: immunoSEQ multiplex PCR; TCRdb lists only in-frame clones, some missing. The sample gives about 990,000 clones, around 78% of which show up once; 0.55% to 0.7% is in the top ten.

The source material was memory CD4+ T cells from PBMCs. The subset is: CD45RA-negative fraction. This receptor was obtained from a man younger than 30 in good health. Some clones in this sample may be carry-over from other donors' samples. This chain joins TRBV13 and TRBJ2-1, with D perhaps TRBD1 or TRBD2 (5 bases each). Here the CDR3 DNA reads TGTGCCAGCAGCTTACGCCGGGGACGTATATACAATGAGCAGTTCTTC. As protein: CASSLRRGRIYNEQFF.